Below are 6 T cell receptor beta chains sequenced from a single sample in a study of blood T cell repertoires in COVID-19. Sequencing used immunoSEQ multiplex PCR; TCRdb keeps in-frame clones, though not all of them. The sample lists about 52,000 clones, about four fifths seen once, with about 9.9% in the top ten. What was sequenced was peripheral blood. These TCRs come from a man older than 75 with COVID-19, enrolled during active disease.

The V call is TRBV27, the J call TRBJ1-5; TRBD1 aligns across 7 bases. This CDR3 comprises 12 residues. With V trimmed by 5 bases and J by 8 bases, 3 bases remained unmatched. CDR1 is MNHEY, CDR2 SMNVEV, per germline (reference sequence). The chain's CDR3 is CASSPTGEPQHF. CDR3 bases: TGTGCCAGCAGTCCTACAGGGGAGCCCCAGCATTTT.

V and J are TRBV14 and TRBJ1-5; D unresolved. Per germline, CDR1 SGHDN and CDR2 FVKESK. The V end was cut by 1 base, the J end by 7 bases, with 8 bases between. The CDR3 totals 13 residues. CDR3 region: CASSQGAAQPQHF. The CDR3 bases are TGTGCCAGCAGCCAAGGAGCCGCCCAGCCCCAGCATTTT.

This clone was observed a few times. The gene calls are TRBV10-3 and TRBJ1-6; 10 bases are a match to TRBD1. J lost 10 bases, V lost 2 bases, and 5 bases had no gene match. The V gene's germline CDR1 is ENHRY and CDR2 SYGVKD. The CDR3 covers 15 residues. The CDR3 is CAISERQGAGSPLHF. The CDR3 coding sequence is TGTGCCATCAGTGAGAGACAGGGGGCTGGATCACCCCTCCACTTT.

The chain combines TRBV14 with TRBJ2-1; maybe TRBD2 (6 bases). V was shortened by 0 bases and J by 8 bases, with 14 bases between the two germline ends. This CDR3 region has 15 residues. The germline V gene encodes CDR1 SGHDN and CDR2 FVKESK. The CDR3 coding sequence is TGTGCCAGCAGCCAAGATCTAGCGAGGATGTATGAGCAGTTCTTC. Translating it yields CASSQDLARMYEQFF.

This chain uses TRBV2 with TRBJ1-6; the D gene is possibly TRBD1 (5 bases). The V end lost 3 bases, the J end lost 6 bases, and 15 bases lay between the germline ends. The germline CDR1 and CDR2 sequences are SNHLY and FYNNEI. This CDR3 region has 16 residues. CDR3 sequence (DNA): TGTGCCAGCAGTGATAGGTCGTCACAGGCTAATTCACCCCTCCACTTT. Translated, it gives CASSDRSSQANSPLHF.

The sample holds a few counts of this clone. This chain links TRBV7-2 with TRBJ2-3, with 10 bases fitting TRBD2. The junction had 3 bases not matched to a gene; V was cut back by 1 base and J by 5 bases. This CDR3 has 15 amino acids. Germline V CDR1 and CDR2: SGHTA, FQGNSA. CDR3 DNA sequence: TGTGCCAGCAGCTTAGGAGCGGGGGGGATAGATACGCAGTATTTT. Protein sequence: CASSLGAGGIDTQYF.